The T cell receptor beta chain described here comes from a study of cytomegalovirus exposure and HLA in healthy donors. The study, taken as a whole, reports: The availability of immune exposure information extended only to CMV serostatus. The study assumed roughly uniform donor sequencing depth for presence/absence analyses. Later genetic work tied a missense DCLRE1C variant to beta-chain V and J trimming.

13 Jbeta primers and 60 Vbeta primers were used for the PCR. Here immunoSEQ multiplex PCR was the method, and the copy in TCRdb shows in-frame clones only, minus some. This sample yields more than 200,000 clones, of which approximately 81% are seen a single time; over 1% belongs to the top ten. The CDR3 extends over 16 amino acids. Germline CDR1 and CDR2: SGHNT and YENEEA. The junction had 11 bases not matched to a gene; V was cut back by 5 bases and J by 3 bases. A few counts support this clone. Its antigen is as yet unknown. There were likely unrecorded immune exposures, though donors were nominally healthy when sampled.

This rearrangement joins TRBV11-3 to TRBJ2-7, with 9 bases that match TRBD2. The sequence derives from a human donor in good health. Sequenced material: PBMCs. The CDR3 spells CASSQGSSSGSYEQYF. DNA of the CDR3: TGTGCCAGCAGCCAGGGGAGTAGTAGCGGGAGCTACGAGCAGTACTTC.